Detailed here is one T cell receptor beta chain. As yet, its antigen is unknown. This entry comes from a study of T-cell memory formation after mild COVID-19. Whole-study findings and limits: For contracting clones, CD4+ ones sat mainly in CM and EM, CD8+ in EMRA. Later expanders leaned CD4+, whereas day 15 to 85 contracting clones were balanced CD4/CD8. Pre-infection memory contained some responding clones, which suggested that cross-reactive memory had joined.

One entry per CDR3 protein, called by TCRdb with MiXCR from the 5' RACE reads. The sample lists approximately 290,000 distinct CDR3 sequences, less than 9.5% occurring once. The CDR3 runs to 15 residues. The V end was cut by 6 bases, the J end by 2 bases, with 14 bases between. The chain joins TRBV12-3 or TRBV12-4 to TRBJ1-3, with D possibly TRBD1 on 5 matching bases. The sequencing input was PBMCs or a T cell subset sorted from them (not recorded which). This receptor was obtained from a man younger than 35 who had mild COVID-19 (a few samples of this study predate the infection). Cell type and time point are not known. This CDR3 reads CASRPWGKTGNTIYF. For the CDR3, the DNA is TGTGCCAGCAGGCCCTGGGGCAAGACTGGAAACACCATATATTTT.